These 6 T cell receptor beta chains were sequenced from one sample in a study of response to subunit inactivated influenza vaccine (dated by TCRdb to the late 2010s). The library was generated by RT-PCR. TCRdb records Illumina HiSeq 2500 as the sequencer. TCRdb reworked the public reads: Q25 trimming with fastp, MiXCR clone assembly, productive beta chains retained. Each entry is one CDR3 protein sequence, shown with its most common DNA and genes. Present in this sample are around 320,000 distinct CDR3 sequences, 20% to 25% of which were seen just once. Of the sample, 10% is held by the ten largest clones. The sequences come from PBMCs from blood, collected about 20 months after vaccination. These receptors all stem from a man aged 50 to 75 who received an inactivated influenza vaccine. Donor details come from another sample of the same person, matched by shared clones.

This clonotype occurred a few times. The chain uses TRBV20-1 and TRBJ1-6, with D hard to call. The CDR3 is 17 amino acids. Germline V gene data show CDR1 as DFQATT and CDR2 as SNEGSKA (reference sequence). Between the trimmed V and J ends, which lost 3 bases and 0 bases, there was a span of 15 bases. The CDR3 is CSAREPTLSSYNSPLHF. CDR3 DNA: TGCAGTGCTAGGGAACCAACCTTAAGCTCCTATAATTCACCCCTCCACTTT.

This chain joins TRBV4-1 and TRBJ1-1, with a weak D call TRBD1 (6 bases). V shed 1 base and J shed 4 bases, with 10 bases lying between them. The CDR3 runs to 14 residues. Germline lookup yields CDR1 MGHRA and CDR2 YSYEKL. CDR3 sequence reads: CASSQGQGPTEAFF. CDR3 coding DNA: TGCGCCAGCAGCCAAGGTCAGGGGCCCACTGAAGCTTTCTTT.

At least ten counts were recorded for this clonotype. V usage is TRBV11-2 and J usage is TRBJ1-3; TRBD1 matches 9 bases. The V segment lost 5 bases and the J segment 3 bases; nucleotides outside the gene matches: 8. This CDR3 has 16 amino acids. Germline V gene lookup returns CDR1 SGHAT and CDR2 FQNNGV. This CDR3 reads CASSQYRGRLGNTIYF. Written as DNA, the CDR3 is TGTGCCAGCAGCCAGTACAGGGGGCGACTTGGAAACACCATATATTTT.

V is TRBV29-1 and J is TRBJ1-2; no definite D call. Per the germline V gene, CDR1 is SQVTM and CDR2 is ANQGSEA. CDR3 length: 13 residues. Trimming took off 0 bases at V and 6 bases at J, with 11 bases between the two ends. CDR3 in DNA: TGCAGCGTTGAAGATTACGGAGGACATGGCTACACCTTC. Its protein product is CSVEDYGGHGYTF. The full variable domain, with the rest looked up from reference TRBV29-1 and TRBJ1-2, is SAVISQKPSRDICQRGTSLTIQCQVDSQVTMMFWYRQQPGQSLTLIATANQGSEATYESGFVIDKFPISRPNLTFSTLTVSNMSPEDSSIYLCSVEDYGGHGYTFGSGTRLTVV.

V and J are TRBV3-1 and TRBJ1-1; possible D gene TRBD1, 5 bases. Germline V gene data show CDR1 as LGHDT and CDR2 as YNNKEL (reference sequence). The CDR3 is 14 amino acids. The V gene lost 5 bases and the J gene lost 1 base, with 11 bases spanning the gap. The CDR3 loop reads CASSSLGGNTEAFF. The CDR3 DNA reads TGTGCCAGCAGCTCCCTTGGGGGGAACACTGAAGCTTTCTTT.

The chain combines TRBV6-1 with TRBJ2-2; TRBD1 might be the D (6 bases). Trimming left V 5 bases short and J 6 bases short, with 13 bases between. CDR1 MNHNS and CDR2 SASEGT come from the germline V gene. The CDR3 loop spans 14 amino acids. CDR3 sequence (DNA): TGTGCCAGCAGTCAGCGAGGGGGATCCGGGGAGCTGTTTTTT. Its translation: CASSQRGGSGELFF.